The sequence of this T cell receptor (beta chain) was determined in a study of cytomegalovirus exposure and HLA in healthy donors. Whole-study findings and limits: By HLA locus, TCR association rates varied in a later analysis, with DRB1 showing the most and HLA-C the fewest.

This clone was counted only a few times. Antigen: not known. With 60 Vbeta and 13 Jbeta primers, the PCR was carried out. The table came from immunoSEQ multiplex PCR; TCRdb's copy has only in-frame clones and leaves some out. The data contain about 160,000 clones, 75% of them singletons. With 2 bases clipped from V and 2 bases from J, the junction kept 2 bases outside the gene matches. This CDR3 spans 16 amino acids. Germline CDR1 reads SGHTA; CDR2 reads FQGNSA. The rearrangement uses TRBV7-2 and TRBJ2-1; TRBD2 aligns across 11 bases. The TCR originated in a woman aged 45-60 years in good health and CMV-seropositive. Sequences were obtained from PBMCs. The CDR3 DNA reads as TGTGCCAGCAGCTTAAGTAGCGGGGGGGCCTACAATGAGCAGTTCTTC. It translates to CASSLSSGGAYNEQFF.